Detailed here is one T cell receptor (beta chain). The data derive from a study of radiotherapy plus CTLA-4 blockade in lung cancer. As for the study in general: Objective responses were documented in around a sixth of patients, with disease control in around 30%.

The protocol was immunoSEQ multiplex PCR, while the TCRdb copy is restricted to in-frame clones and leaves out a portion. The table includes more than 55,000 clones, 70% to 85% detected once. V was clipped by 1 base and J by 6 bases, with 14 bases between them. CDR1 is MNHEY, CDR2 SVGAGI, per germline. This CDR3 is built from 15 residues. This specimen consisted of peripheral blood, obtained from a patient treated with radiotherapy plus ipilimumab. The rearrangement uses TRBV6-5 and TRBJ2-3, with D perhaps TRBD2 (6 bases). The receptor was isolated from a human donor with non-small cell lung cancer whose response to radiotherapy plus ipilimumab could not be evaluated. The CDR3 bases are TGTGCCAGCAGTTACTTGGCGGGGCCGGGGGATACGCAGTATTTT. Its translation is CASSYLAGPGDTQYF.